Below are 29 T cell receptor beta chains sequenced from a single sample in a study of shared T cell receptors in the human thymus. Measured with immunoSEQ multiplex PCR; TCRdb has only the in-frame clones, and not every one. The data show 55,000 to 75,000 clones, over 90% seen once. Sequencing input: thymocytes. The receptors come from a human donor.

Comments on this clone: One junction end disagrees with the germline gene, perhaps due to a read error. The CDR3 bases are TGTGCCAGCAGTCAACAGGGGTTAGGGTGCTCCTTC. This encodes CASSQQGLGCSF. The chain joins TRBV6-6 to TRBJ1-2; 7 nucleotides match TRBD1. Germline V gives CDR1 MNHNY, CDR2 SVGAGI (reference sequence). The CDR3 spans 12 residues.

This clone was observed a single time. Here the CDR3 reads CASSKTGGATEAFF. In nucleotides, the CDR3 is TGCGCCAGCAGCAAGACAGGAGGGGCCACTGAAGCTTTCTTT. J is TRBJ1-1 and V is TRBV5-1; a weak D match, TRBD1 (6 bases). This CDR3 has 14 amino acids. CDR1 and CDR2 (germline): SGHRS, YFSETQ. V lost 4 bases to trimming and J lost 4 bases, with 14 bases between them.

This rearrangement joins TRBV19 to TRBJ2-3; D might be TRBD1 (7 bases). Trimming left V 3 bases short and J 3 bases short, with 16 bases between. The CDR3 spans 16 residues. From germline, CDR1 is LNHDA and CDR2 SQIVND (reference sequence). CDR3 in DNA: TGTGCCAGTAGTATTACGGACAGGAGGGGGACAGATACGCAGTATTTT. Translated: CASSITDRRGTDTQYF.

The sample holds one count of this clone. The chain employs TRBV19 and TRBJ1-5; TRBD1 agrees at 8 bases. V trimming: 7 bases; J trimming: 2 bases; junction bases outside the gene matches: 16. There are 18 residues in the CDR3. CDR1 and CDR2 (germline): LNHDA, SQIVND (reference sequence). CDR3 sequence: CASTNFASDREGNQPQHF. In DNA, the CDR3 is TGTGCCAGTACCAACTTCGCATCGGACAGGGAGGGCAATCAGCCCCAGCATTTT.

The V and J genes are TRBV21-1 and TRBJ1-4. TRBV21-1 is a pseudogene. CDR3 length equals 13 residues. The chain's CDR3 is CASRGKFNEKLFF. The CDR3 bases are TGTGCCAGCAGGGGGAAGTTTAATGAAAAACTGTTTTTT.

The chain joins TRBV4-3 to TRBJ2-7; D not certain. V lost 4 bases to trimming and J lost 3 bases, with 13 bases between them. This CDR3 is built from 14 residues. CDR1 and CDR2 from the germline V gene are LGHNA and YSLEER. CDR3 protein: CASSRVHGDYEQYF. Here the CDR3 DNA reads TGCGCCAGCAGCCGAGTACATGGGGACTACGAGCAGTACTTC.

The genes are TRBV27 and TRBJ2-3; TRBD2 aligns across 12 bases. This CDR3 is built from 19 residues. Germline assignment: CDR1 MNHEY and CDR2 SMNVEV (reference sequence). V was clipped by 2 bases and J by 0 bases; unmatched bases: 9. For the CDR3, the DNA is TGTGCCAGCAGTTTACCCGGGACTAGCGGGCGTAGTAGCACAGATACGCAGTATTTT. It encodes CASSLPGTSGRSSTDTQYF.

This chain connects TRBV4-2 to TRBJ1-1; 9 bases align to TRBD1. V dropped 1 base and J dropped 1; count of bases not matched to a gene: 10. Per the germline V gene, CDR1 is LGHNA and CDR2 is YNFKEQ. The CDR3 runs 18 residues. CDR3 bases: TGTGCCAGCAGCCAAGCGGCACAGGGGGCGATGAGGAACACTGAAGCTTTCTTT. Its translation: CASSQAAQGAMRNTEAFF.

The V gene is TRBV4-2, the J gene TRBJ2-5, with D tentatively TRBD1 or TRBD2 (5 bases each). Trimming removed 1 base from V and 5 bases from J, with 23 bases in between. Germline V CDR1 and CDR2: LGHNA, YNFKEQ. This CDR3 has 18 amino acids. This CDR3 is CASSQAEGTRLAGETQYF. The CDR3 bases are TGTGCCAGCAGCCAAGCGGAAGGAACCCGGCTAGCAGGGGAGACCCAGTACTTC.

CDR3 protein: CASSFVRARSTEAFF. For the CDR3, the DNA is TGTGCCAGCAGCTTTGTGAGGGCGAGGAGCACTGAAGCTTTCTTT. This chain connects TRBV7-4 to TRBJ1-1, with D unresolved. In germline, CDR1 is SGHVT, CDR2 SQSDAQ. The CDR3 contains 15 residues. V lost 3 bases and J 4 bases, leaving 15 bases between the germline ends.

This sequence joins TRBV7-6 and TRBJ2-3, with TRBD2 identical over 13 bases. The ends lost 4 bases at V and 0 bases at J; junction bases unmatched: 10. The CDR3 is 19 residues long. The germline gives CDR1 SGHVS, CDR2 FNYEAQ. CDR3 residues: CASSSRTSGGLSSTDTQYF. The CDR3 DNA reads TGTGCCAGCAGCTCCCGGACTAGCGGGGGACTTTCTAGCACAGATACGCAGTATTTT.

The chain combines TRBV6-4 with TRBJ2-5, with D uncertain. V was pared by 8 bases and J by 1 base, with 8 bases between. The CDR3 runs to 12 residues. CDR1 and CDR2 (germline): MRHNA, SNTAGT. CDR3 amino acids: CASYCAQETQYF. CDR3 DNA sequence: TGTGCCAGCTATTGTGCCCAAGAGACCCAGTACTTC.

CDR3 in DNA: TGTGCCAGCAGACCCCGGGACTTCTACGAGCAGTACTTC. This sequence encodes CASRPRDFYEQYF. The chain employs TRBV2 and TRBJ2-7, with a weak D call TRBD2 (6 bases). CDR3 length equals 13 residues. Germline V gene sequence: CDR1 SNHLY, CDR2 FYNNEI. Trimming left V 6 bases short and J 3 bases short, with 12 bases between.

This clone has a single count. The chain employs TRBV6-1 and TRBJ2-5; possibly TRBD1 or TRBD2 for D (5 bases each). Germline lookup yields CDR1 MNHNS and CDR2 SASEGT. This CDR3 has 14 residues. The ends were cut back, 5 bases at V and 1 base at J, with 11 bases in the middle. The CDR3 spells CASSPGRPQETQYF. In DNA, the CDR3 is TGTGCCAGCAGTCCGGGACGGCCCCAAGAGACCCAGTACTTC.

The V gene is TRBV12-5, the J gene TRBJ1-5, with TRBD1 matching 10 bases. Germline CDR1 LGHNT, CDR2 FRNRAP. The CDR3 has 15 amino acids. The V gene end was trimmed by 6 bases and the J gene end by 5 bases; junction bases not matched to a gene: 7. The CDR3 loop is CASGSGTGADQPQHF. As DNA, the CDR3 is TGTGCTAGTGGATCCGGGACAGGGGCCGATCAGCCCCAGCATTTT.

This sequence joins TRBV28 and TRBJ2-3; D gene ambiguous. Germline values: CDR1 MDHEN, CDR2 SYDVKM. The CDR3 covers 16 residues. Trimming took off 8 bases at V and 2 bases at J, with 20 bases between the two ends. The CDR3 DNA reads TGTGCCAGCGCTCCGCGTGGCAGACTTCACACAGATACGCAGTATTTT. Amino acids: CASAPRGRLHTDTQYF.

The chain carries TRBV27 and TRBJ1-3, with D possibly TRBD1 on 5 matching bases. Trimming pared 5 bases from V and 2 bases from J, leaving 10 bases between. In germline, CDR1 is MNHEY, CDR2 SMNVEV (reference sequence). The CDR3 covers 14 residues. This CDR3 is CASSAQGTGNTIYF. In nucleotides, the CDR3 is TGTGCCAGCAGTGCCCAGGGAACTGGAAACACCATATATTTT.

The chain employs TRBV9 and TRBJ1-4, with D uncertain. Between the trimmed V and J ends, which lost 4 bases and 2 bases, there was a span of 12 bases. This CDR3 spans 15 amino acids. Per germline, CDR1 SGDLS and CDR2 YYNGEE. CDR3 coding DNA: TGTGCCAGCAGCCCCTTGAAAGGGACTAATGAAAAACTGTTTTTT. Encoded protein: CASSPLKGTNEKLFF. Full variable domain (outside the CDR3, taken from reference TRBV9 and TRBJ1-4): DSGVTQTPKHLITATGQRVTLRCSPRSGDLSVYWYQQSLDQGLQFLIQYYNGEERAKGNILERFSAQQFPDLHSELNLSSLELGDSALYFCASSPLKGTNEKLFFGSGTQLSVL.

The CDR3 nucleotides read TGTGCCAGCAGCCCCCGGGGGGCCATGAACACTGAAGCTTTCTTT. It encodes CASSPRGAMNTEAFF. The chain is built from TRBV9 and TRBJ1-1, with D possibly TRBD1 on 6 matching bases. Germline CDR1 SGDLS, CDR2 YYNGEE. Trimming cost V 4 bases and J 0 bases, with 13 bases left between them. The CDR3 is 15 residues long.

The CDR3 loop reads CASSQGLQSGRAITDTQYF. The DNA of the CDR3 is TGCGCCAGCAGCCAAGGACTTCAGTCAGGGCGAGCAATCACAGATACGCAGTATTTT. The J gene is TRBJ2-3, the V gene TRBV4-3, with TRBD1 as a possible D gene (5 bases). Germline CDR1 is LGHNA and CDR2 is YSLEER. The length of the CDR3 is 19 residues. V dropped 1 base and J dropped 2 bases, with 22 bases sitting between them.

This chain connects TRBV15 to TRBJ1-2; D not certain. Looked up from germline, CDR1 is LNHNV and CDR2 is YYDKDF (reference sequence). Between the trimmed V and J ends, which lost 3 bases and 3 bases, there was a span of 17 bases. The CDR3 covers 16 residues. Written as DNA, the CDR3 is TGTGCCACCAGCAGCGCGTCCAGAGGCGGGTACTATGGCTACACCTTC. It codes for CATSSASRGGYYGYTF.

V and J are TRBV4-2 and TRBJ1-5; no firm D call. Germline assignment: CDR1 LGHNA and CDR2 YNFKEQ. With 1 base removed from V and 6 bases from J, the gap between germline ends came to 13 bases. This CDR3 has 15 amino acids. The CDR3 DNA reads TGTGCCAGCAGCCAAGGGACGGCGAGGCGTCAGCCCCAGCATTTT. Translation gives CASSQGTARRQPQHF.

V is TRBV30 and J is TRBJ2-5, with D maybe TRBD2 (5 bases). V was shortened by 0 bases and J by 4 bases, with 18 bases between the two germline ends. There are 16 residues in the CDR3. The germline CDR1 and CDR2 sequences are GTSNPN and SVGIG (reference sequence). CDR3 amino acids: CAWSVYGAESRETQYF. The CDR3 coding sequence is TGTGCCTGGAGTGTATACGGAGCGGAATCAAGAGAGACCCAGTACTTC.

This chain links TRBV5-5 with TRBJ1-2; no clear D gene. This CDR3 is 14 amino acids long. Germline V gives CDR1 SGHKS, CDR2 YYEKEE (reference sequence). V was trimmed by 0 bases and J by 4 bases, leaving 10 bases between them. CDR3 in amino acids: CASSLGARLYGYTF. The CDR3 DNA is TGTGCCAGCAGCTTGGGGGCTAGACTCTATGGCTACACCTTC.

CDR3 protein: CASSLGGLGSTDTQYF. For the CDR3, the DNA is TGTGCCAGCAGCTTAGGAGGGCTTGGTAGCACAGATACGCAGTATTTT. The chain couples TRBV7-7 to TRBJ2-3, with TRBD2 as a possible D gene (5 bases). Germline V gene lookup returns CDR1 SSHAT and CDR2 FNYEAQ (reference sequence). There are 16 residues in the CDR3. The V gene lost 1 base and the J gene lost 0 bases, with 11 bases spanning the gap. Full variable domain (missing parts from reference TRBV7-7 and TRBJ2-3): GAGVSQSPRYKVTKRGQDVTLRCDPISSHATLYWYQQALGQGPEFLTYFNYEAQPDKSGLPSDRFSAERPEGSISTLTIQRTEQRDSAMYRCASSLGGLGSTDTQYFGPGTRLTVL.

The V and J genes are TRBV12-5 and TRBJ1-2; 8 bases align to TRBD1. This CDR3 region has 17 residues. V shed 2 bases and J 3 bases; nucleotides not matched to a gene: 11. CDR1 LGHNT and CDR2 FRNRAP come from the germline V gene. CDR3 region: CASGLSTPGQDHYGYTF. CDR3 nucleotide sequence: TGTGCTAGTGGTTTGTCCACACCGGGACAGGACCACTATGGCTACACCTTC.

The V gene is TRBV6-1, the J gene TRBJ1-6; no clear D. The germline gives CDR1 MNHNS, CDR2 SASEGT. The CDR3 extends over 20 amino acids. Trimming stripped 0 bases from V and 0 bases from J, with 18 bases between. CDR3 DNA sequence: TGTGCCAGCAGTGAAGCTTTTCAACTTCTGAAGGGCTCCTATAATTCACCCCTCCACTTT. Amino acids: CASSEAFQLLKGSYNSPLHF.

V and J are TRBV4-2 and TRBJ2-3, with a tentative D call TRBD2 (6 bases). Germline CDR1 and CDR2: LGHNA and YNFKEQ. Trimming pared 0 bases from V and 2 bases from J, leaving 12 bases between. This CDR3 contains 16 residues. The CDR3 here is CASSQDSGLFTDTQYF. In nucleotides, the CDR3 is TGTGCCAGCAGCCAAGATTCTGGACTATTCACAGATACGCAGTATTTT.

This clone was found once. The chain recombines TRBV2 with TRBJ1-1; D unresolved. This CDR3 contains 20 residues. Trimming shortened V by 6 bases and J by 3 bases, and 32 bases separated the two germline ends. Germline V gives CDR1 SNHLY, CDR2 FYNNEI. CDR3 nucleotides: TGTGCCAGCAGGGATGATGAAGAATGTAATTTGAGGGATTACGACACTGAAGCTTTCTTT. Its protein is CASRDDEECNLRDYDTEAFF.